One TCR beta chain is described in this entry. What it binds is unknown. The data belong to a study of cytomegalovirus exposure and HLA in healthy donors. Across the study: For the approximately 400 genotyped donors, about 81% fell within the Caucasian-associated ancestry cluster.

CDR3 size: 15 residues. With 2 bases clipped from V and 3 bases from J, the junction kept 6 bases outside the gene matches. CDR1 is SGHTS and CDR2 is YDEGEE in the germline V gene. Study-wide results and limits: Within the data, a cluster of highly shared sequence variants was likely a sequencing artifact.

These donors counted as nominally healthy when sampled, but unrecorded immune exposures were likely. 60 Vbeta and 13 Jbeta primers were used in PCR. The table came from immunoSEQ multiplex PCR; TCRdb's copy has only in-frame clones and leaves some out. The sample shows 90,000 to 120,000 clones, around 77% of them seen only once. The chain joins TRBV5-8 to TRBJ2-5, with 8 positions matching TRBD2. Sequencing input: PBMCs. The TCR comes from a man between 18 and 35 years old in good health and CMV-seronegative. The CDR3 loop reads CASSFEGLVKETQYF. In nucleotides, the CDR3 is TGTGCCAGCAGCTTCGAGGGACTAGTGAAAGAGACCCAGTACTTC.